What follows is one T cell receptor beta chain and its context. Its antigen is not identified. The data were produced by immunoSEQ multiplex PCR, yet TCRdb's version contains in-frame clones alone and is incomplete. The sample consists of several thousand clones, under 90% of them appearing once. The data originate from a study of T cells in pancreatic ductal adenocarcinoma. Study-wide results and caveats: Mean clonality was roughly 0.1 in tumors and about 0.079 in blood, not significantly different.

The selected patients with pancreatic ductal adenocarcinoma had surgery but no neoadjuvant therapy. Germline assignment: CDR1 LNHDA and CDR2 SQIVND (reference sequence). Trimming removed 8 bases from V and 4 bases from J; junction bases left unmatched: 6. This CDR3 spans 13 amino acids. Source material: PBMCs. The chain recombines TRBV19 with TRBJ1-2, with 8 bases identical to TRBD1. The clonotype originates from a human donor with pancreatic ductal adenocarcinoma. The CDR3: CASAPGQGYGYTF. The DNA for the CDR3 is TGTGCCAGTGCCCCCGGACAGGGCTATGGCTACACCTTC.